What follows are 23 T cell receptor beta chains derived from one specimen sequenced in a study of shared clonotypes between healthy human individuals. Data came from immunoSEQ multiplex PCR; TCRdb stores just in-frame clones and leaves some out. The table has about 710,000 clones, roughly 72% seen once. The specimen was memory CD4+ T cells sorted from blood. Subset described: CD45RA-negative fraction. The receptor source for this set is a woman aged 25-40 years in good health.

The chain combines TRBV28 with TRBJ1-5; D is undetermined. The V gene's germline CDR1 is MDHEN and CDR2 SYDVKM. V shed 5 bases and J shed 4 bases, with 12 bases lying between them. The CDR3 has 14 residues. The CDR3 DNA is TGTGCCAGCAGTGTGGGAGGGCGAAATCAGCCCCAGCATTTT. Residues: CASSVGGRNQPQHF. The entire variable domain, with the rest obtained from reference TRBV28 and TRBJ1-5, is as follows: DVKVTQSSRYLVKRTGEKVFLECVQDMDHENMFWYRQDPGLGLRLIYFSYDVKMKEKGDIPEGYSVSREKKERFSLILESASTNQTSMYLCASSVGGRNQPQHFGDGTRLSIL.

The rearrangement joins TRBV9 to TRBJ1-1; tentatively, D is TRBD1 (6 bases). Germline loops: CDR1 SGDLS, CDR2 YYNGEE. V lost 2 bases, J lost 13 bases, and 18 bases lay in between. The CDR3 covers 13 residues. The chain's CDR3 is CASSVDKQGSCFF. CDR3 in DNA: TGTGCCAGCAGCGTTGATAAGCAGGGGAGTTGTTTCTTT.

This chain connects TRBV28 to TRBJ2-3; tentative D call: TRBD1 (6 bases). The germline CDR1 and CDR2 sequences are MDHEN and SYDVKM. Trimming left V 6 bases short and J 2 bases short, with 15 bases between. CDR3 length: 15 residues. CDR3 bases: TGTGCCAGCAGCAGACAGGAGGACTTCACAGATACGCAGTATTTT. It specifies CASSRQEDFTDTQYF.

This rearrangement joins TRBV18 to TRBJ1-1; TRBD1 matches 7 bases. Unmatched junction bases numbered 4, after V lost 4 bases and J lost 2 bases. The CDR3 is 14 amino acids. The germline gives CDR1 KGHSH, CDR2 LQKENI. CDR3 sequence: CASSRGQINTEAFF. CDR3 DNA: TGTGCCAGCTCACGGGGACAGATAAACACTGAAGCTTTCTTT.

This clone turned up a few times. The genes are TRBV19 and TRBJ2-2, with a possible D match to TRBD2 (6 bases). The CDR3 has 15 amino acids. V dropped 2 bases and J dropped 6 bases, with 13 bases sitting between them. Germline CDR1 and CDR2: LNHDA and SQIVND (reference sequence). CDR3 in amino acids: CASSITSLNSGELFF. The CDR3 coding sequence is TGTGCCAGTAGTATAACTAGCTTAAACTCCGGGGAGCTGTTTTTT.

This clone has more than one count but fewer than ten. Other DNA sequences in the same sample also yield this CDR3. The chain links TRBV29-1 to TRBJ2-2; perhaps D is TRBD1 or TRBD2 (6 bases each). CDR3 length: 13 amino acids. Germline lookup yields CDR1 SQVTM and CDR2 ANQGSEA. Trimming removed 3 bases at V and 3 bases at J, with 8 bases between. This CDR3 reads CSVDRGHTGELFF. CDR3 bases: TGCAGCGTTGACCGGGGGCACACCGGGGAGCTGTTTTTT.

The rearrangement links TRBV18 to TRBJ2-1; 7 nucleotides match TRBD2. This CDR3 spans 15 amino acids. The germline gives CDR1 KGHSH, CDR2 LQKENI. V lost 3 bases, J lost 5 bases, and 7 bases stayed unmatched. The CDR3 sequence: CASSPRGDRNNEQFF. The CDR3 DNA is TGTGCCAGCTCACCCCGGGGGGATCGAAACAATGAGCAGTTCTTC.

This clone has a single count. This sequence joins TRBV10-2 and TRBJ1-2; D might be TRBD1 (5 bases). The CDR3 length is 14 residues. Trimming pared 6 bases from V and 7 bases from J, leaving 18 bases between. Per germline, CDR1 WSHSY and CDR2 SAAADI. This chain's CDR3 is CASRGQQDTRGYTF. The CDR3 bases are TGCGCCAGCAGAGGTCAACAGGACACTCGTGGCTACACCTTC.

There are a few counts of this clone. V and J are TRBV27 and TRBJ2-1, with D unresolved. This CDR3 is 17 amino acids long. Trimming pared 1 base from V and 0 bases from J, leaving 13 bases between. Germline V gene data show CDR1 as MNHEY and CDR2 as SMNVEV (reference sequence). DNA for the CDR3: TGTGCCAGCAGTTTATTACCCCACCCGAGCTCCTACAATGAGCAGTTCTTC. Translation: CASSLLPHPSSYNEQFF.

DNA of the CDR3: TGTGCCAGCAGCCCCCGACACCGAGAAAAACTGTTTTTT. It translates to CASSPRHREKLFF. The chain has TRBV7-6 and TRBJ1-4, with D uncertain. Per the germline V gene, CDR1 is SGHVS and CDR2 is FNYEAQ. With 5 bases removed from V and 8 bases from J, the gap between germline ends came to 12 bases. The CDR3 sequence is 13 residues long.

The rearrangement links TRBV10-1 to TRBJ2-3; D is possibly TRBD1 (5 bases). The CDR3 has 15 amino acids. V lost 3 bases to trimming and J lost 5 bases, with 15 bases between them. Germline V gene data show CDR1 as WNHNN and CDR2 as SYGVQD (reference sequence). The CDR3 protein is CASSDPAGSEDTQYF. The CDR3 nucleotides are TGCGCCAGCAGTGATCCGGCAGGGTCCGAAGATACGCAGTATTTT.

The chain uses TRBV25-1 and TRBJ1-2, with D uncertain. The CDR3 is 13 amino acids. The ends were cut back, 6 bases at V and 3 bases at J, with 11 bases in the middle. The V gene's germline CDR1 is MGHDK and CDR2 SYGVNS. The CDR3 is CASRGLLHYGYTF. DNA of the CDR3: TGTGCCAGCAGGGGCCTACTTCACTATGGCTACACCTTC.

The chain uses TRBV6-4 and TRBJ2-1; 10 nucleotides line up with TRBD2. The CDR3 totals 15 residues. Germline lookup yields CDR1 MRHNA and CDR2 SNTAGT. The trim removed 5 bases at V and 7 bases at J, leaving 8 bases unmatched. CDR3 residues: CASSLLAGEGNEQFF. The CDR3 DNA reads TGTGCCAGCAGTCTCCTAGCGGGAGAGGGGAATGAGCAGTTCTTC.

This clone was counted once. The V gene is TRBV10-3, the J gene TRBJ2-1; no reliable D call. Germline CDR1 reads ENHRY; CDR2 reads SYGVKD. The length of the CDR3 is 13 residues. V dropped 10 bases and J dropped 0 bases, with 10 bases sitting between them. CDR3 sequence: CASRAYSYNEQFF. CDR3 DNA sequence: TGTGCCAGCCGAGCTTACTCCTACAATGAGCAGTTCTTC.

The CDR3 DNA sequence: TGCGCCAGCAGCGTTGGGACGCCCACCGGGGAGCTGTTTTTT. This codes for CASSVGTPTGELFF. The V and J genes are TRBV5-1 and TRBJ2-2; tentatively, D is TRBD1 or TRBD2 (5 bases each). CDR3 length equals 14 residues. The germline V and J ends were trimmed by 4 bases and 4 bases, with 11 bases remaining between them. Looked up from germline, CDR1 is SGHRS and CDR2 is YFSETQ. Together with reference TRBV5-1 and TRBJ2-2, the CDR3 gives the full variable domain: KAGVTQTPRYLIKTRGQQVTLSCSPISGHRSVSWYQQTPGQGLQFLFEYFSETQRNKGNFPGRFSGRQFSNSRSEMNVSTLELGDSALYLCASSVGTPTGELFFGEGSRLTVL.

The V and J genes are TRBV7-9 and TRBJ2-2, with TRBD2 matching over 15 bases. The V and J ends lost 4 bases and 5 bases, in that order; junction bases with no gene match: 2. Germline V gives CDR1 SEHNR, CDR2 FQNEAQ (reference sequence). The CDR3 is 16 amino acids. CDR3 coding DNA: TGTGCCAGCAGCTGGGGACTAGCGGGAGGAACCGGGGAGCTGTTTTTT. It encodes CASSWGLAGGTGELFF.

CDR3: CASRSIGHTEAFF. The DNA for the CDR3 is TGTGCCAGCAGGAGCATCGGGCACACTGAAGCTTTCTTT. This chain uses TRBV28 with TRBJ1-1; D is uncertain. The V end was cut by 6 bases, the J end by 3 bases, with 11 bases between. The CDR3 has 13 residues. CDR1 and CDR2 from the germline V gene are MDHEN and SYDVKM.

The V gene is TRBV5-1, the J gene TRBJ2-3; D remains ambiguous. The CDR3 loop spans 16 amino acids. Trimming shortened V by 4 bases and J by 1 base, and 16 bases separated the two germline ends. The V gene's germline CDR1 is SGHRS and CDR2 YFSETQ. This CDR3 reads CASSLLDSAGTDTQYF. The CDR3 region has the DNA TGCGCCAGCAGCCTATTAGACTCCGCGGGCACAGATACGCAGTATTTT.

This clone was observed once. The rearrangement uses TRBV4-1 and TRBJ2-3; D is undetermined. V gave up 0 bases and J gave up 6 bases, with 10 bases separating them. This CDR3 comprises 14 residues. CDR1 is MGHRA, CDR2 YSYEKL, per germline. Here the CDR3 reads CASSQEELSDTQYF. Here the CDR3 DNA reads TGCGCCAGCAGCCAAGAAGAACTTTCCGATACGCAGTATTTT.

The CDR3, as DNA: TGTGCCAGCAGCCGGACAGGGGGCGGTGGGGCCAACGTCCTGACTTTC. Its protein product is CASSRTGGGGANVLTF. The chain joins TRBV7-3 to TRBJ2-6; 11 bases map to TRBD1. J lost 3 bases, V lost 5 bases, and 3 bases had no gene match. The CDR3 sequence is 16 residues long. Germline assignment: CDR1 SGHTA and CDR2 FQGTGA.

The CDR3 DNA sequence: TGTGCCAGCGGGACAGGAGACACAGATACGCAGTATTTT. This sequence encodes CASGTGDTDTQYF. The chain recombines TRBV6-4 with TRBJ2-3; TRBD1 agrees at 8 bases. V shed 8 bases, J shed 2 bases, and the junction held 3 bases outside the gene matches. Germline loops: CDR1 MRHNA, CDR2 SNTAGT. The CDR3 runs 13 residues.

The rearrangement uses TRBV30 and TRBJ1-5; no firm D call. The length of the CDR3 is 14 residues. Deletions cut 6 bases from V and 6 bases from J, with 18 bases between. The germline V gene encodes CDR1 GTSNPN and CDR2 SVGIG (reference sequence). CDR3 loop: CACQWEGFAQPQHF. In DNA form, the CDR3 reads TGTGCCTGCCAGTGGGAGGGATTTGCTCAGCCCCAGCATTTT.

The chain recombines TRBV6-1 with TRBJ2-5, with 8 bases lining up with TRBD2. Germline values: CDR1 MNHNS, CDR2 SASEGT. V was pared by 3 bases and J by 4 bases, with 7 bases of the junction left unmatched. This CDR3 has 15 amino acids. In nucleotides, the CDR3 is TGTGCCAGCAGTGATAGCTTCCTAGCGGGAGAGACCCAGTACTTC. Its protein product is CASSDSFLAGETQYF.